This T cell receptor beta chain was retrieved from a study of vaccination and CD4 T cells after COVID-19. Study-wide context: All convalescent patients were nasal swab PCR positive for SARS-CoV-2; fewer than ten had mild and one severe disease.

On this clonotype itself: Its antigen is not identified.

Researchers used the Oncomine TCR Beta short-read assay to sequence DNA from cultured CD4+ T cells. TCRdb re-called the PCR reads with MiXCR, one entry per CDR3 protein. Counted here are more than 20,000 distinct CDR3 sequences, about 33% occurring once; the ten biggest clones make up 10% to 12%. The time point is: late sampling 161 to 241 days after vaccination in a few convalescent patients. Noted treatment: roughly ten-day PBMC culture with coronavirus spike peptide pools or control peptides (ViraFEST assay). Half-medium replacement with fresh IL-2 medium took place on days 3 and 7. Germline V gives CDR1 SNHLY, CDR2 FYNNEI. The CDR3 is 13 amino acids. The V and J ends lost 8 bases and 6 bases, in that order; junction bases with no gene match: 3. Study-level results: Within the convalescent patients, spike mono-reactivity was found in 304 of 307 vaccine-specific clones.

The rearrangement links TRBV2 to TRBJ2-7; 14 bases align to TRBD2. This TCR derives from a human donor who had recovered from COVID-19. The source material was CD4+ T cells from blood, cultured in vitro, sampled about 7 months after SARS-CoV-2 vaccination. The CDR3 protein is CASVGTSGGEQYF. DNA for the CDR3: TGTGCCAGCGTGGGGACTAGCGGGGGCGAGCAGTACTTC.